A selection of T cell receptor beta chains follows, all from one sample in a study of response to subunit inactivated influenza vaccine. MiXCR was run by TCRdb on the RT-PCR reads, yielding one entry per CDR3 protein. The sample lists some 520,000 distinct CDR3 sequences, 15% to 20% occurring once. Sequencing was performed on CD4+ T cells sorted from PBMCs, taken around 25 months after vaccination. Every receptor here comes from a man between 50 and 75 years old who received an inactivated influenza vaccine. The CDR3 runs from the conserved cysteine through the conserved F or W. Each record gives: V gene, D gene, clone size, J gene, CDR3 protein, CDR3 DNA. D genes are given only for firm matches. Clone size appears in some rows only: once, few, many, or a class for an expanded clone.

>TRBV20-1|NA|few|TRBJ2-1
CSAAVGGLANEQFF
TGCAGTGCAGCCGTGGGGGGGCTGGCCAATGAGCAGTTCTTC
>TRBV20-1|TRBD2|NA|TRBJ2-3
CSARINEAGGREDTQYF
TGCAGTGCTAGAATCAATGAAGCGGGAGGGCGTGAAGATACGCAGTATTTT
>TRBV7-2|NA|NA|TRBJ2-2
CASSPSPGPNTGELFF
TGTGCCAGCAGCCCATCTCCGGGACCAAACACCGGGGAGCTGTTTTTT
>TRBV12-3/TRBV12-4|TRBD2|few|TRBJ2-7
CASSLDRLTSGSSYEQYF
TGTGCCAGCAGTTTAGATAGGCTGACCAGCGGGAGTTCCTACGAGCAGTACTTC
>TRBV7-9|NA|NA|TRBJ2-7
CASSLEDRVNEQYF
TGTGCCAGCAGCTTAGAAGACCGGGTCAACGAGCAGTACTTC
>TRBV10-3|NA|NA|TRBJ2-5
CAISDRQSTLQETQYF
TGTGCCATCAGTGATCGGCAGTCTACATTACAAGAGACCCAGTACTTC
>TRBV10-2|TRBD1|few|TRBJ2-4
CASSVFPGQGRLAKNIQYF
TGCGCCAGCAGTGTATTTCCGGGACAGGGGAGACTAGCCAAAAACATTCAGTACTTC
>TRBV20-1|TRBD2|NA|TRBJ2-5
CSVRRERGKETQYF
TGCAGTGTTCGCCGGGAGCGGGGAAAAGAGACCCAGTACTTC
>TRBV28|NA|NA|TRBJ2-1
CASSVNLPGGPYNEQFF
TGTGCCAGCAGTGTTAATCTACCAGGAGGTCCCTACAATGAGCAGTTCTTC
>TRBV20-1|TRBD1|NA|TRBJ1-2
CSARDVETGVNYGYTF
TGCAGTGCTAGAGATGTTGAGACAGGGGTGAACTATGGCTACACCTTC
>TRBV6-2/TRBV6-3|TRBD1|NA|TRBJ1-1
CASSSLGQATEAFF
TGTGCCAGCAGTTCTCTTGGACAGGCTACTGAAGCTTTCTTT
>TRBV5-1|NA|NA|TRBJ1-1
CASSSSREGAFF
TGCGCCAGCAGCTCGTCCCGGGAGGGAGCTTTCTTT
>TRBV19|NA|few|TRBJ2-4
CASRVDGAKNIQYF
TGTGCCAGCAGGGTGGATGGAGCCAAAAACATTCAGTACTTC
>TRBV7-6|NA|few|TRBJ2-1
CASSLEITYNEQFF
TGTGCCAGCAGCTTAGAAATCACCTACAATGAGCAGTTCTTC
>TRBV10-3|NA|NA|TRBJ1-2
CAITPRGEINYGYTF
TGTGCCATCACCCCCCGGGGGGAGATTAACTATGGCTACACCTTC
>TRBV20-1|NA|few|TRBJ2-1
CSARGNRDPHDVKQFF
TGCAGTGCTAGGGGTAACCGGGACCCCCACGATGTTAAGCAGTTCTTC
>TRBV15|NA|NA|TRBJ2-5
CATSTYPGAVQTQYF
TGTGCCACCAGCACTTACCCAGGTGCCGTACAGACCCAGTACTTC
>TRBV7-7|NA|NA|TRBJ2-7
CASSLRRADEQYF
TGTGCCAGCAGCTTAAGGCGTGCGGACGAGCAGTACTTC
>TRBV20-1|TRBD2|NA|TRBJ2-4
CSARIGTSEKNIQYF
TGCAGTGCTAGAATAGGGACTAGCGAAAAAAACATTCAGTACTTC
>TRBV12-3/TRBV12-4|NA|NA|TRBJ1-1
CASSSQVKTEAFF
TGTGCCAGCAGTTCCCAAGTGAAGACTGAAGCTTTCTTT
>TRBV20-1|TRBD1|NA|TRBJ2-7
CSAPAHDRVHEQYF
TGCAGTGCCCCAGCCCACGACAGGGTCCACGAGCAGTACTTC
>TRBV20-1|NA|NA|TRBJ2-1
CSAKFSGGRYNEQFF
TGCAGTGCTAAGTTCTCTGGGGGCCGGTACAATGAGCAGTTCTTC
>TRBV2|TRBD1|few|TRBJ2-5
CASSADRAAKTQYF
TGTGCCAGCAGTGCTGACAGGGCCGCAAAGACCCAGTACTTC
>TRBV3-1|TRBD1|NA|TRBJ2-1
CASSFRDRTYNEQFF
TGTGCCAGCAGCTTCCGGGACAGAACATACAATGAGCAGTTCTTC
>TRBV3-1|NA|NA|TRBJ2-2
CASSREVRSTGELFF
TGTGCCAGCAGCCGCGAGGTACGAAGCACCGGGGAGCTGTTTTTT
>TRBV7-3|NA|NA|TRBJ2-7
CATSAGRDHEQYF
TGTGCCACCAGCGCAGGCAGGGACCACGAGCAGTACTTC
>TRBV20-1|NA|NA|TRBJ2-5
CSAWEGRETQYF
TGCAGTGCTTGGGAAGGGAGAGAGACCCAGTACTTC
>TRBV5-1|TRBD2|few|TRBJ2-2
CASSSGLVNTGELFF
TGCGCCAGCAGCTCTGGACTAGTCAACACCGGGGAGCTGTTTTTT
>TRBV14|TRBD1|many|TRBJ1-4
CASSQAGGAWEKLFF
TGTGCCAGCAGCCAAGCAGGGGGCGCGTGGGAAAAACTGTTTTTT
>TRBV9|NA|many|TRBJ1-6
CASSVDAGNSPLHF
TGTGCCAGCAGCGTAGATGCGGGGAATTCACCCCTCCACTTT
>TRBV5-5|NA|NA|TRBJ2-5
CASSLNYDRGTQYF
TGTGCCAGCAGCTTGAATTACGACAGAGGGACCCAGTACTTC
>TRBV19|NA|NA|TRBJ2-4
CATPGQEIAKNIQHF
TGTGCAACCCCGGGCCAGGAGATCGCCAAAAACATTCAGCACTTC
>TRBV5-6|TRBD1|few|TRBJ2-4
CASSSTVNRGTKNIQYF
TGTGCCAGCAGCTCCACCGTCAACAGGGGGACCAAAAACATTCAGTACTTC
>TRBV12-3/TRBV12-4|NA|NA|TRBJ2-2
CASSFLLGELFF
TGTGCCAGCAGTTTCCTTCTGGGGGAGCTGTTTTTT
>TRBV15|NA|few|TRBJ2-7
CATSRDSRSDEQYF
TGTGCCACCAGCAGAGATTCCCGTTCTGACGAGCAGTACTTC
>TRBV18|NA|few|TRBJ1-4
CASSPRLGPATNEKLFF
TGTGCCAGCTCACCTCGACTCGGACCGGCAACTAATGAAAAACTGTTTTTT